This TCR beta chain was recorded in a study of metastatic and nonmetastatic thyroid tumors. Background on the study: Malignant and benign thyroid patients had repertoires compared in peripheral blood and tumor or nodule tissue.

No treatment of any kind had been given to any patient before thyroid surgery. This clone was observed a handful of times. In the authors' workflow: Clinicopathological groups supplied CDR3 differences that were used to build a distant-metastasis classifier for papillary thyroid cancer. Using MiXCR, TCRdb re-called clones from the PCR reads. The V and J calls and clone size come from TCRdb's table, not from the authors' own analysis. This sample has about 93,000 clones, with approximately 12% found just once. CDR3 size: 12 residues. Trimming removed 7 bases from V and 10 bases from J, with 14 bases in between. CDR1 SNHLY and CDR2 FYNNEI come from the germline V gene.

This receptor was obtained from a female donor with papillary thyroid cancer or a benign thyroid nodule (not recorded which). Some clones in this sample may be carry-over from other donors' samples. The chain carries TRBV2 and TRBJ2-1, with no clear D. The sequenced sample was blood. Here the CDR3 reads CASKTGHLEQFF. The DNA of the CDR3 is TGTGCCAGCAAGACCGGTCATTTAGAGCAGTTCTTC.